The 12 T cell receptor beta chains listed next were all sequenced from one sample in a study of shared clonotypes between healthy human individuals. TCRdb's table, derived via immunoSEQ multiplex PCR, lists solely in-frame clones and lacks some. The sample holds some 1,400,000 clones; approximately 96% are singletons and the top ten take approximately 1.1%. The source material was naive CD4+ T cells sorted from blood. Subset meaning: CD45RA+ positively selected. The origin of the receptors is a young man in good health.

As concerns this clone: Other DNA sequences of this sample code for an identical CDR3. This chain links TRBV5-1 with TRBJ2-3; D gene ambiguous. The germline V gene has CDR1 SGHRS and CDR2 YFSETQ. The CDR3 consists of 11 residues. V was trimmed by 0 bases and J by 5 bases, leaving 1 base between them. CDR3 in amino acids: CASSLGDTQYF. DNA of the CDR3: TGCGCCAGCAGCTTGGGAGATACGCAGTATTTT.

This rearrangement joins TRBV2 to TRBJ2-6; D ambiguous. The germline CDR1 and CDR2 sequences are SNHLY and FYNNEI. Trimming shortened V by 4 bases and J by 0 bases, and 4 bases separated the two germline ends. The CDR3 consists of 14 residues. The CDR3 spells CASSVASGANVLTF. The CDR3 region has the DNA TGTGCCAGCAGTGTGGCCTCTGGGGCCAACGTCCTGACTTTC.

This clone was recorded only once. V usage is TRBV5-1 and J usage is TRBJ2-7, with D tentatively TRBD1 (7 bases). Between the trimmed V and J ends, which lost 3 bases and 13 bases, there was a span of 23 bases. The CDR3 consists of 14 residues. Germline CDR1 reads SGHRS; CDR2 reads YFSETQ. The CDR3 DNA reads as TGCGCCAGCAGCTCAAACCCTGGCGGGGACAGAACTTACTTC. It codes for CASSSNPGGDRTYF.

The chain combines TRBV5-8 with TRBJ1-5; perhaps TRBD1 as D (5 bases). The CDR3 consists of 12 residues. Per the germline V gene, CDR1 is SGHTS and CDR2 is YDEGEE. Trimming left V 3 bases short and J 9 bases short, with 10 bases between. The CDR3 loop reads CASSSRASPQHF. CDR3 nucleotides: TGTGCCAGCAGCTCCAGGGCGTCGCCCCAGCATTTT.

The V and J genes are TRBV5-1 and TRBJ1-2; TRBD1 is a possible D gene (5 bases). This CDR3 is 13 amino acids long. The V end was cut by 0 bases, the J end by 8 bases, with 11 bases between. The germline CDR1 and CDR2 sequences are SGHRS and YFSETQ. CDR3 sequence: CASSLDSGSGYTF. DNA of the CDR3: TGCGCCAGCAGCTTGGATTCAGGGTCGGGCTACACCTTC.

The rearrangement links TRBV7-6 to TRBJ2-1; 13 bases map to TRBD2. Germline CDR1 reads SGHVS; CDR2 reads FNYEAQ. J gave up 9 bases and V 5 bases, and 16 bases lay outside the gene matches. The CDR3 consists of 18 residues. CDR3 sequence: CASSLNEILAGGPAEQFF. CDR3 bases: TGTGCCAGCAGCCTAAACGAAATACTAGCGGGAGGGCCTGCTGAGCAGTTCTTC.

This chain links TRBV13 with TRBJ1-5; 8 bases match TRBD1. This CDR3 has 17 residues. The V gene end was trimmed by 0 bases and the J gene end by 6 bases; junction bases not matched to a gene: 10. Germline values: CDR1 PRHDT, CDR2 FYEKMQ (reference sequence). This CDR3 is CASSLGLSRGRSQPQHF. In nucleotides, the CDR3 is TGTGCCAGCAGCTTAGGCCTGTCCAGGGGGCGAAGTCAGCCCCAGCATTTT.

This clone was found once. The CDR3 loop reads CASSPPGTGPTEQFF. The CDR3, as DNA: TGTGCCAGCAGTCCTCCCGGGACTGGTCCCACGGAGCAGTTCTTC. The rearrangement uses TRBV7-3 and TRBJ2-1; a possible D gene is TRBD2 (6 bases). Germline values: CDR1 SGHTA, CDR2 FQGTGA. There are 15 residues in the CDR3. Trimming left V 6 bases short and J 10 bases short, with 22 bases between.

This clone was observed a single time. The sample carries other DNA sequences with the same CDR3. This chain links TRBV10-3 with TRBJ2-1; D call uncertain. Germline values: CDR1 ENHRY, CDR2 SYGVKD. The CDR3 runs to 12 residues. Trimming stripped 2 bases from V and 6 bases from J, with 5 bases between. DNA of the CDR3: TGTGCCATCAGTGAGGGTCCCAATGAGCAGTTCTTC. As protein: CAISEGPNEQFF.

The CDR3 DNA follows: TGTGCCATCAGTGAGTCGGCGGGTCAGCCCCAGCATTTT. Protein sequence: CAISESAGQPQHF. The rearrangement joins TRBV10-3 to TRBJ1-5; D gene unclear. The CDR3 length is 13 residues. Between the trimmed V and J ends, which lost 0 bases and 6 bases, there was a span of 6 bases. CDR1 is ENHRY, CDR2 SYGVKD, per germline.

The chain employs TRBV7-9 and TRBJ2-1; 9 bases are a match to TRBD1. The germline V gene has CDR1 SEHNR and CDR2 FQNEAQ (reference sequence). This CDR3 region has 16 residues. With 5 bases clipped from V and 4 bases from J, the junction kept 9 bases outside the gene matches. The CDR3 sequence: CASSPPGQGSYNEQFF. Written as DNA, the CDR3 is TGTGCCAGCAGCCCCCCCGGACAGGGGTCGTACAATGAGCAGTTCTTC.

The chain carries TRBV28 and TRBJ2-5; TRBD1 matches at 10 bases. This CDR3 comprises 16 residues. Germline CDR1 is MDHEN and CDR2 is SYDVKM. Trimming cost V 5 bases and J 1 base; bases outside gene matches: 7. The CDR3 is CASSPGTGAVQETQYF. The CDR3 DNA is TGTGCCAGCAGTCCCGGGACAGGGGCCGTCCAAGAGACCCAGTACTTC.